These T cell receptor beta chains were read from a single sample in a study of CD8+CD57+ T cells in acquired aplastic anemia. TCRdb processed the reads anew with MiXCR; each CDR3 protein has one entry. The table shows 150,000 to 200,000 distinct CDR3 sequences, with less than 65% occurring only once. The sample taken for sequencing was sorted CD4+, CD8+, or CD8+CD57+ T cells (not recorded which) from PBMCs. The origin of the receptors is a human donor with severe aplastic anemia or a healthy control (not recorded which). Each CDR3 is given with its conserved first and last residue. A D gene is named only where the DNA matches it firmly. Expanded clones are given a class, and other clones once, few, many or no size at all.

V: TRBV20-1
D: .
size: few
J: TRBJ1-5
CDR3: CSAIGDSNQPQHF
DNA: TGCAGTGCGATAGGGGACAGCAATCAGCCCCAGCATTTT

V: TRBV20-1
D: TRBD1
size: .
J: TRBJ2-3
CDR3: CSAKVGTGDTDTQYF
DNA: TGCAGTGCTAAGGTTGGGACAGGGGATACAGATACGCAGTATTTT

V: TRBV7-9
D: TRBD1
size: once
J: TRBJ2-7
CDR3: CASSQRTGELTYEQYF
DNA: TGTGCCAGCAGCCAGAGGACAGGGGAACTAACCTACGAGCAGTACTTC

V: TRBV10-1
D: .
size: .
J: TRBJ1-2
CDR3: CASSGGDNYGYTF
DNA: TGCGCCAGCAGTGGAGGGGATAACTATGGCTACACCTTC

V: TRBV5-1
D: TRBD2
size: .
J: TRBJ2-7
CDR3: CASSRTSGTQGSGEQYF
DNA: TGCGCCAGCAGCAGGACTAGCGGAACACAAGGGTCGGGGGAGCAGTACTTC

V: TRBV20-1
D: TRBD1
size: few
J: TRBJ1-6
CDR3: CSAWGTGGSPLHF
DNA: TGCAGTGCATGGGGAACAGGGGGTTCACCCCTCCACTTT

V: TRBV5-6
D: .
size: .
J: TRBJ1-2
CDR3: CASSPRGRDYGYTF
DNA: TGTGCCAGCAGCCCCCGAGGCAGGGACTATGGCTACACCTTC

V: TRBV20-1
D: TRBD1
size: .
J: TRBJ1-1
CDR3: CSARPQGFEAFF
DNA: TGCAGTGCTAGGCCACAGGGGTTTGAAGCTTTCTTT

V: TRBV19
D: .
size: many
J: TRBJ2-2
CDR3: CASSASSTANTGELFF
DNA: TGTGCCAGTAGTGCTAGTTCAACCGCAAACACCGGGGAGCTGTTTTTT

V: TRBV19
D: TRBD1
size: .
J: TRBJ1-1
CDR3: CASRGRGLGTEAFF
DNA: TGTGCCAGTAGGGGAAGGGGGCTTGGCACTGAAGCTTTCTTT

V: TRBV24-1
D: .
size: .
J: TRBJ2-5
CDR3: CATSDRYKGTQYF
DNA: TGTGCCACCAGTGACAGGTACAAGGGGACCCAGTACTTC

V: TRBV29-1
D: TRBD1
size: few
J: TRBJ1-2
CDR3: CSVGDRIYGYTF
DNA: TGCAGCGTTGGGGACAGGATTTATGGCTACACCTTC

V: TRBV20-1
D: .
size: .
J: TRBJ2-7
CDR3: CSAMGSYSYEQYF
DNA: TGCAGTGCTATGGGCAGCTACTCCTACGAGCAGTACTTC

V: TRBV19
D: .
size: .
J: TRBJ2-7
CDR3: CASSIRDTYEQYF
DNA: TGTGCCAGTAGTATCCGGGACACCTACGAGCAGTACTTC

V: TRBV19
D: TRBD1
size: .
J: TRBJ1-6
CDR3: CASSNLGRGNSPLHF
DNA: TGTGCCAGTAGTAACCTGGGCAGGGGGAATTCACCCCTCCACTTT

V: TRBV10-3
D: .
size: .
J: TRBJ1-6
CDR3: CAISESPGKRNSPLHF
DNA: TGTGCCATCAGTGAGTCGCCGGGGAAAAGGAATTCACCCCTCCACTTT

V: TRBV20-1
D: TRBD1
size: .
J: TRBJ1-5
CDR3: CSAGTGGNQPQHF
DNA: TGCAGTGCTGGTACAGGGGGCAATCAGCCCCAGCATTTT

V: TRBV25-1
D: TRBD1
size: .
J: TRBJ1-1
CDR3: CASGDRRNTEAFF
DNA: TGTGCCAGCGGGGACAGGCGGAACACTGAAGCTTTCTTT

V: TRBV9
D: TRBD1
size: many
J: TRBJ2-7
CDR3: CASSVGPRGRIHEQYF
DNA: TGTGCCAGCAGCGTAGGCCCCAGGGGGCGAATCCACGAGCAGTACTTC

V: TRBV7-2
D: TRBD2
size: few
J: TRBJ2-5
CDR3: CASSTGTRGTGETQYF
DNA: TGTGCCAGCAGTACGGGGACTAGGGGAACCGGGGAGACCCAGTACTTC

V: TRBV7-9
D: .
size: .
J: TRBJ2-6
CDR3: CASSSRTAEGANVLTF
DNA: TGTGCCAGCAGCTCGAGGACAGCTGAGGGGGCCAACGTCCTGACTTTC

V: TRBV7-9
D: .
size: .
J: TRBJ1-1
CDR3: CASSLMVGTEAFF
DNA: TGTGCCAGCAGTTTAATGGTGGGCACTGAAGCTTTCTTT

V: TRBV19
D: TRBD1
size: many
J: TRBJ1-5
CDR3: CASSSGTGVEQPQHF
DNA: TGTGCCAGTAGTTCAGGGACAGGGGTCGAACAGCCCCAGCATTTT

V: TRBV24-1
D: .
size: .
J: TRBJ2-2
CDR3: CATSAWGAGTGELFF
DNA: TGTGCCACCAGTGCTTGGGGCGCGGGCACCGGGGAGCTGTTTTTT

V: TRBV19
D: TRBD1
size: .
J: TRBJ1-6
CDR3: CASLTGAGNSPLHF
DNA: TGTGCCAGTCTGACAGGGGCAGGGAATTCACCCCTCCACTTT

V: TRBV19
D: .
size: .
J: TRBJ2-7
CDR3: CASSTGHYEQYF
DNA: TGTGCCAGTAGTACAGGCCACTACGAGCAGTACTTC

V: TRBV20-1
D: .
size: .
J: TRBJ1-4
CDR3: CSADAREKLFF
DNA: TGCAGTGCCGATGCCCGGGAGAAACTGTTTTTT

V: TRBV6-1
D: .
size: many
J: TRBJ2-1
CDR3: CASSQGQRFTPWHEQFF
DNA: TGTGCCAGCAGCCAAGGACAGCGCTTTACTCCATGGCATGAGCAGTTCTTC

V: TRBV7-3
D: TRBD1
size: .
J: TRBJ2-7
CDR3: CASSTRQGYEQYF
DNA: TGTGCCAGCAGCACCCGACAGGGCTACGAGCAGTACTTC

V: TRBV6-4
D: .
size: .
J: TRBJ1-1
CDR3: CASATQDTEAFF
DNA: TGTGCCAGCGCGACCCAGGACACTGAAGCTTTCTTT

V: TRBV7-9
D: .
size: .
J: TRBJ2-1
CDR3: CASSLSIADNEQFF
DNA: TGTGCTAGCAGCTTAAGTATAGCGGACAATGAGCAGTTCTTC

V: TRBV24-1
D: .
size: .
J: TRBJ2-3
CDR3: CATSDPTGTLEAQYF
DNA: TGTGCCACCAGTGATCCTACTGGGACCTTAGAGGCGCAGTATTTT

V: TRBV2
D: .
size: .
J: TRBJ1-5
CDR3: CASNPDGGINQPQHF
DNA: TGTGCCAGCAACCCGGATGGGGGAATCAATCAGCCCCAGCATTTT

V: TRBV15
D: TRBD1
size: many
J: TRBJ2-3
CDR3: CATTSGTGVEDTQYF
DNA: TGTGCCACCACTTCCGGGACAGGGGTGGAAGATACGCAGTATTTT

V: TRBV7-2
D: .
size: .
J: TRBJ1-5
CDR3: CASRVTGRRNQPQHF
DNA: TGTGCCAGCAGGGTGACGGGGAGAAGAAATCAGCCCCAGCATTTT

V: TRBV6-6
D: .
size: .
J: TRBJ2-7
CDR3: CASSYSTSYEQYF
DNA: TGTGCCAGCAGTTACTCTACGTCTTACGAGCAGTACTTC

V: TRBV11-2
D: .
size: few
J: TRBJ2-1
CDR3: CASSPDGDEQFF
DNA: TGTGCCAGCAGCCCGGACGGGGATGAGCAGTTCTTC

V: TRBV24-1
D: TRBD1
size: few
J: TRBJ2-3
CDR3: CATSEGTGLGTDTQYF
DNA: TGTGCCACCAGTGAGGGGACAGGGTTGGGCACAGATACGCAGTATTTT

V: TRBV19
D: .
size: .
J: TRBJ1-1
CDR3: CASIVGPSEAFF
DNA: TGTGCCAGCATAGTGGGCCCAAGTGAAGCTTTCTTT

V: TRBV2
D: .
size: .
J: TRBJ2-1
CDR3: CASSELGKGNEQFF
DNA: TGCGCCAGCAGTGAACTAGGGAAGGGCAATGAGCAGTTCTTC

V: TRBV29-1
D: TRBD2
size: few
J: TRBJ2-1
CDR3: CSAKTSGNEQFF
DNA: TGCAGCGCCAAGACTAGCGGTAATGAGCAGTTCTTC

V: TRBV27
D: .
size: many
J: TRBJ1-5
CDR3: CASSDSGQPQHF
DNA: TGTGCCAGCAGTGATTCTGGTCAGCCCCAGCATTTT

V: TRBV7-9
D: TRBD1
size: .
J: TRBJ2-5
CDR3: CASSSRDRSLQETQYF
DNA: TGTGCCAGCAGCTCCCGGGACAGGAGCCTACAAGAGACCCAGTACTTC

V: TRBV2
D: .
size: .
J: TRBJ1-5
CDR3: CASTLSDTNQPQHF
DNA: TGTGCCAGCACGCTCTCGGACACCAATCAGCCCCAGCATTTT

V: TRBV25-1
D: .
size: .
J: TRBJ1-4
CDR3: CASSVSLADTNEKLFF
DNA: TGTGCCAGCAGTGTATCCCTGGCAGATACTAATGAAAAACTGTTTTTT

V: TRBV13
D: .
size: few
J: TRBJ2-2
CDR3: CASSLQGSGELFF
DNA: TGTGCCAGCAGCTTACAGGGATCCGGGGAGCTGTTTTTT

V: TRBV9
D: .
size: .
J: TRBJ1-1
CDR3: CASSPQGLNTEASF
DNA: TGTGCCAGCTCACCACAAGGTTTGAACACTGAAGCTTCCTTT

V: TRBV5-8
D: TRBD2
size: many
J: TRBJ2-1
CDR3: CASSPPSGGPYNEQFF
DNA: TGTGCCAGCAGCCCACCTAGCGGGGGGCCCTACAATGAGCAGTTCTTC

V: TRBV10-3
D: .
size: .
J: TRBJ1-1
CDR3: CAISAGRDTEAFF
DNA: TGTGCCATCAGTGCAGGGAGAGACACTGAAGCTTTCTTT

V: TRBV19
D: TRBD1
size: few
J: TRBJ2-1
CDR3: CASSIRTGNEQFF
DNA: TGTGCCAGTAGTATACGGACAGGCAATGAGCAGTTCTTC

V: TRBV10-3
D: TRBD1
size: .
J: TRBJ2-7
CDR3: CASTPGQGWDEQYF
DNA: TGTGCCAGCACCCCGGGACAGGGATGGGACGAGCAGTACTTC

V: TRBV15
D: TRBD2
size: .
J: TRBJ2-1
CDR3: CATSRGRRSGRVSNEQFF
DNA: TGTGCCACCAGCAGAGGAAGAAGGAGCGGGAGGGTTTCTAATGAGCAGTTCTTC

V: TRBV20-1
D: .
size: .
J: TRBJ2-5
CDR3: CSARPGAVLETQYF
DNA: TGCAGTGCGAGACCGGGGGCGGTTTTGGAGACCCAGTACTTC